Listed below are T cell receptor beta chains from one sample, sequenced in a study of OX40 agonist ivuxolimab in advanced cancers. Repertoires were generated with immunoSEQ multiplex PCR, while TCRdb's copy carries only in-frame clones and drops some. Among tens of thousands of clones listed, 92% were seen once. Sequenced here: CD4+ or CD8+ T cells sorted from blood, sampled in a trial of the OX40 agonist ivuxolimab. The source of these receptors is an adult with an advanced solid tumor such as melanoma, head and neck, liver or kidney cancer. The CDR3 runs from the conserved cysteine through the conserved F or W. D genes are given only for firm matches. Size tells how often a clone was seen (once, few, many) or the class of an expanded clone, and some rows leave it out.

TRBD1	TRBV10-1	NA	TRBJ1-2	TGCGCCAGCAGTGCGGACAGGGGAGCCGATGGCTACACCTTC	CASSADRGADGYTF
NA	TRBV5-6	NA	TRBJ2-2	TGTGCCAGCAGCTTGGTAGCCGGGGAGCTGTTTTTT	CASSLVAGELFF
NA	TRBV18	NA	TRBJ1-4	TGTGCCAGCTCGGACAAGGGGACGCCTGATGAAAAACTGTTTTTT	CASSDKGTPDEKLFF
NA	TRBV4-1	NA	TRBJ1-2	TGCGCCAGCAGCCATGAAACCAGGGAGGAGGGTAACTATGGCTACACCTTC	CASSHETREEGNYGYTF
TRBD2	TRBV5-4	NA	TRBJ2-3	TGTGCCAGCAGCTTGGCCGGGGGGGGGCTGGATACGCAGTATTTT	CASSLAGGGLDTQYF
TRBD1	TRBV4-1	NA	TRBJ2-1	TGCGCCAGCAGCCCTGGACAGGGGCGGAATGAGCAGTTCTTC	CASSPGQGRNEQFF
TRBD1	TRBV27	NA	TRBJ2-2	TGTGCCAGCAGTTTATTTAAACAGGGGGCAGTGACCGGGGAGCTGTTTTTT	CASSLFKQGAVTGELFF
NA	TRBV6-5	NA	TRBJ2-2	TGTGCCAGCACCCGCAGGGAGCTGTTTTTT	CASTRRELFF
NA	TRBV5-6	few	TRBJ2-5	TGTGCCAGCAGCTTGGGACCTATGGGGATAGGGGCCCAGTACTTC	CASSLGPMGIGAQYF
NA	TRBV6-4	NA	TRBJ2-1	TGTGCCAGCAGTGACTCGAAGGCCAGTGAGCAGTTCTTC	CASSDSKASEQFF
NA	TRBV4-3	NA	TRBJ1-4	TGCGCCAGCAGCCAAGATCGGGGGGGTTTTGAAAAACTGTTTTTT	CASSQDRGGFEKLFF
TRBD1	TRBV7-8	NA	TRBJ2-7	TGTGCCAGCAGCCGACAGGGGAGCTACGAGCAGTACTTC	CASSRQGSYEQYF
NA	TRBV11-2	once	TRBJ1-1	TGTGCCAGCAGCTTATCTTCGGGAAGAGCTTTCTTT	CASSLSSGRAFF
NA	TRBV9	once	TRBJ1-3	TGTGCCAGCAGCATCTCAGGCTCTGGAAACACCATATATTTT	CASSISGSGNTIYF